Described below is a single T cell receptor beta chain sequence and its context. These data come from a study of T cells after yellow fever vaccination. In making TCR cDNA, 5'RACE template switching added a universal primer site and UMIs to it. From the 5' RACE reads, TCRdb called clonotypes with MiXCR, one entry per CDR3 protein. The data show 450,000 to 550,000 distinct CDR3 sequences, about a fifth seen once. The CDR3 has 14 residues. V gave up 4 bases and J gave up 1 base, with 8 bases separating them. V gene TRBV12-3 or TRBV12-4 combines with J gene TRBJ1-3; D is uncertain. The source of this sequence is a man in his thirties or forties who received the YFV17D yellow fever vaccine. This sample comprised PBMCs, obtained 15 days after the yellow fever booster vaccination. The CDR3 region is CASSYVQSGNTIYF. The DNA for the CDR3 is TGTGCCAGCAGTTATGTGCAGTCTGGAAACACCATATATTTT.